The following is a T cell receptor (beta chain) sequence with its context. The sample comes from a study of T-cell memory formation after mild COVID-19. Using its own MiXCR run on the 5' RACE reads, TCRdb lists one record per CDR3 protein. This sample has tens of thousands of distinct CDR3 sequences, with more than 8% found just once. Germline V CDR1 and CDR2: MDHEN, SYDVKM. CDR3 length: 13 amino acids. Trimming took off 3 bases at V and 8 bases at J, with 13 bases between the two ends. The chain joins TRBV28 to TRBJ1-2; maybe TRBD1 (5 bases). The receptor was isolated from a man younger than 35 who had mild COVID-19 (a few samples of this study predate the infection). Cell type and time point are not known. The sequenced sample was PBMCs or a T cell subset sorted from them (not recorded which). CDR3 in DNA: TGTGCCAGCAGTTTCGCCAGGGAGTGGGGCTACACCTTC. Translating it yields CASSFAREWGYTF.